This T cell receptor beta chain appears in the sequencing data of a study of T cell responses to AZD1222 COVID-19 vaccine. Germline V gene data show CDR1 as SGHAT and CDR2 as FQNNGV. This CDR3 is built from 17 residues. J gave up 2 bases and V 2 bases, and 9 bases lay outside the gene matches. Method: immunoSEQ multiplex PCR; TCRdb's copy keeps in-frame clones and lacks some. Seen here are 150,000 or so clones, about 89% observed once, and the top ten hold under 1.5%. The input for sequencing was peripheral blood, taken 28 days after the second AZD1222 dose. The genes are TRBV11-2 and TRBJ2-7; 10 positions agree with TRBD1. This TCR derives from an adult who received the AZD1222 COVID-19 vaccine. The CDR3 spells CASSLQWRGQGAYEQYF. As DNA, the CDR3 is TGTGCCAGCAGCTTACAATGGAGAGGACAGGGGGCCTACGAGCAGTACTTC.